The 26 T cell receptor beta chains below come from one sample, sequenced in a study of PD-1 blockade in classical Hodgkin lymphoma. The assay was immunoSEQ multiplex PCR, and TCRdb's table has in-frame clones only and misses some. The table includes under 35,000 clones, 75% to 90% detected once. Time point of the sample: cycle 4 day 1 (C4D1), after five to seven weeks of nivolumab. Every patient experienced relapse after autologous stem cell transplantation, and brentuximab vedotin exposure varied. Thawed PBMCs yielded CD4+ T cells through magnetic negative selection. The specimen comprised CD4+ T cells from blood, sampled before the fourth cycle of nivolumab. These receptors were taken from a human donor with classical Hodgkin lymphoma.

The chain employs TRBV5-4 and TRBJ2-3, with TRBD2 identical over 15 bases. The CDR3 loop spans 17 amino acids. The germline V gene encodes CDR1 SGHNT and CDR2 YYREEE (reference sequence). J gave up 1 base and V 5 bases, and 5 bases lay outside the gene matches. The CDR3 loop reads CASSSGLAGGRTDTQYF. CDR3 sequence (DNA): TGTGCCAGCAGTTCGGGACTAGCGGGAGGACGCACAGATACGCAGTATTTT.

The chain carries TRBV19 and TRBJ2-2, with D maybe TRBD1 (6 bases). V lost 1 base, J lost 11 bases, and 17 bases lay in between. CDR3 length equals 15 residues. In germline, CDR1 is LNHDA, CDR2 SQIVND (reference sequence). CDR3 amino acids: CASSIVPGHTRELFF. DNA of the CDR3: TGTGCCAGTAGTATAGTACCGGGACATACTCGCGAGCTGTTTTTT.

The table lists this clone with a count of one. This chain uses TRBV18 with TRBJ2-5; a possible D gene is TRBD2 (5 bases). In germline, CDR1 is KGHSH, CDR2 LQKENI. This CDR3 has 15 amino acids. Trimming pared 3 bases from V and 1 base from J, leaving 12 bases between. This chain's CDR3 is CASSPSLAVQETQYF. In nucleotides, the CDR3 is TGTGCCAGCTCACCGAGTCTAGCCGTCCAAGAGACCCAGTACTTC.

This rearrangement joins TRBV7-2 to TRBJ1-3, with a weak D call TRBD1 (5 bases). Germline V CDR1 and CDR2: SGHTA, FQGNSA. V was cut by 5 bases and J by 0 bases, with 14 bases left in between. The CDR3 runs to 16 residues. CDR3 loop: CASSRRGIRSGNTIYF. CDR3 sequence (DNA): TGTGCCAGCAGCCGCCGGGGGATCCGCTCTGGAAACACCATATATTTT.

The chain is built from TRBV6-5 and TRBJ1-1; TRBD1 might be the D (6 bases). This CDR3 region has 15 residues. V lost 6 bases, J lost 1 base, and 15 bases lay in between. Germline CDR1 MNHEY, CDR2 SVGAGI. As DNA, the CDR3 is TGTGCCAGCAGAATCGGACAGACCAGGAACACTGAAGCTTTCTTT. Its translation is CASRIGQTRNTEAFF.

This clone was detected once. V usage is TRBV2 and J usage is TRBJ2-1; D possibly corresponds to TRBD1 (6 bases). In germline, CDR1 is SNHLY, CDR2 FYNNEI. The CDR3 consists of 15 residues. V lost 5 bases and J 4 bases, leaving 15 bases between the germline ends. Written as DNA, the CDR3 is TGTGCCAGCAGTACCGCAGGGGCCTATTACAATGAGCAGTTCTTC. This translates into CASSTAGAYYNEQFF.

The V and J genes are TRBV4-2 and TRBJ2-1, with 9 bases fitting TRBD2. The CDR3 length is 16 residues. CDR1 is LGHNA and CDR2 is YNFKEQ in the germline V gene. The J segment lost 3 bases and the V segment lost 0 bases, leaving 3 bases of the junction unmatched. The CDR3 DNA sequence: TGTGCCAGCAGCCAAGAAGCGGGAGGCCTCTACAATGAGCAGTTCTTC. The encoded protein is CASSQEAGGLYNEQFF.

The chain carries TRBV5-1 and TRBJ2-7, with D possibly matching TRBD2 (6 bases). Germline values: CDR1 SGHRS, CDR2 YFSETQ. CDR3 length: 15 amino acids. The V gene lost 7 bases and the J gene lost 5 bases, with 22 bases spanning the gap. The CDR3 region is CASADSGLMGNEQYF. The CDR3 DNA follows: TGCGCCAGCGCGGATAGCGGACTGATGGGAAACGAGCAGTACTTC. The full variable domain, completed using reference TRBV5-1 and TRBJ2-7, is KAGVTQTPRYLIKTRGQQVTLSCSPISGHRSVSWYQQTPGQGLQFLFEYFSETQRNKGNFPGRFSGRQFSNSRSEMNVSTLELGDSALYLCASADSGLMGNEQYFGPGTRLTVT.

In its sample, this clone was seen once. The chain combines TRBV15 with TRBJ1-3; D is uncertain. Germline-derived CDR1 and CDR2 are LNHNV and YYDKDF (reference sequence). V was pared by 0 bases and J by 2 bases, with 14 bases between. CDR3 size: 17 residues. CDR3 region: CATSREGWEGPGNTIYF. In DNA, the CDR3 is TGTGCCACCAGCAGAGAAGGTTGGGAAGGGCCTGGAAACACCATATATTTT.

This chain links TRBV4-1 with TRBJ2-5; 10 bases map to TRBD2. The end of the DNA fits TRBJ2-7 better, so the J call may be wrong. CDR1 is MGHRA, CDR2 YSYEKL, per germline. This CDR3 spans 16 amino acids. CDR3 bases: TGCGCCAGCAGCCAAGTCGGGCTAGCGGGAGATAGCGAGCAGTACTTC. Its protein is CASSQVGLAGDSEQYF.

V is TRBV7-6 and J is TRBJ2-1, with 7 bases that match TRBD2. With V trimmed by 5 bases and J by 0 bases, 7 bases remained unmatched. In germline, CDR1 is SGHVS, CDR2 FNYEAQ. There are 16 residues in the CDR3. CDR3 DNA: TGTGCCAGCAGCCCAGCAGGCGGGAGCTCCTACAATGAGCAGTTCTTC. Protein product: CASSPAGGSSYNEQFF.

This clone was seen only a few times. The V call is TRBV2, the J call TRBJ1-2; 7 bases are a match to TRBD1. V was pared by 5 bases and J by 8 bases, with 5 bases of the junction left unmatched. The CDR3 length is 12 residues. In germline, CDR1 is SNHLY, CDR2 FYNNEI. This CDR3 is CASSRQGGGYTF. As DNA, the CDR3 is TGTGCCAGCAGTAGACAGGGTGGAGGCTACACCTTC.

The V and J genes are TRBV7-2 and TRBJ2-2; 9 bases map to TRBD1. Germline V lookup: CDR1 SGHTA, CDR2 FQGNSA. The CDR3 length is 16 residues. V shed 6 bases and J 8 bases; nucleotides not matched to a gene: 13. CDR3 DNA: TGTGCCAGCAGGCTCTACGGGACAGGGAATCGAGGGGAGCTGTTTTTT. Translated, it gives CASRLYGTGNRGELFF.

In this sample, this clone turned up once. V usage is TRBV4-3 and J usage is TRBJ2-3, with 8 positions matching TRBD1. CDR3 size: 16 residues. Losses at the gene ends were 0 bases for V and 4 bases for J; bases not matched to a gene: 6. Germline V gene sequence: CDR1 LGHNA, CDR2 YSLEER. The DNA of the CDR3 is TGCGCCAGCAGCCAAGATCCGGCAGGGGGCGCAGATACGCAGTATTTT. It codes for CASSQDPAGGADTQYF.

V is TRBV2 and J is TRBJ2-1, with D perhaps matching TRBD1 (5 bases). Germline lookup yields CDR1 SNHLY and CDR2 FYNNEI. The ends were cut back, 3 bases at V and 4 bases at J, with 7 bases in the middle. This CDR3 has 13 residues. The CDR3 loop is CASSDRQYNEQFF. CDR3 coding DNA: TGTGCCAGCAGTGATCGACAGTACAATGAGCAGTTCTTC. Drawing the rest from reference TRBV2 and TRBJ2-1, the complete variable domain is EPEVTQTPSHQVTQMGQEVILRCVPISNHLYFYWYRQILGQKVEFLVSFYNNEISEKSEIFDDQFSVERPDGSNFTLKIRSTKLEDSAMYFCASSDRQYNEQFFGPGTRLTVL.

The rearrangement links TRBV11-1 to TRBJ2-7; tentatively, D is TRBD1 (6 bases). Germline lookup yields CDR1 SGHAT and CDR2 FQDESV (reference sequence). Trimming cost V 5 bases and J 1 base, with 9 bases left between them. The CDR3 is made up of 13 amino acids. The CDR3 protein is CASSIGQSYEQYF. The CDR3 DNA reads TGTGCCAGCAGCATAGGACAGTCCTACGAGCAGTACTTC.

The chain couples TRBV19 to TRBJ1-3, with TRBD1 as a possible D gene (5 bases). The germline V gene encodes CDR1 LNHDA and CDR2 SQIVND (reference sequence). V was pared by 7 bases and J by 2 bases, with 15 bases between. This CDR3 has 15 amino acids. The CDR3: CASTPGGGTGNTIYF. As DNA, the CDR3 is TGTGCCAGTACCCCGGGCGGGGGAACTGGAAACACCATATATTTT.

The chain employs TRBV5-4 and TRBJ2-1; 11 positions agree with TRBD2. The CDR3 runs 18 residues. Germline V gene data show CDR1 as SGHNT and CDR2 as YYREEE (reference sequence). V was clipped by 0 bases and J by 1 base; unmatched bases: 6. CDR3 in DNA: TGTGCCAGCAGCTTGGGACTAGCGGGGCATAGTTCCTACAATGAGCAGTTCTTC. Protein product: CASSLGLAGHSSYNEQFF. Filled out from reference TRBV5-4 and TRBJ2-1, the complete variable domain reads ETGVTQSPTHLIKTRGQQVTLRCSSQSGHNTVSWYQQALGQGPQFIFQYYREEENGRGNFPPRFSGLQFPNYSSELNVNALELDDSALYLCASSLGLAGHSSYNEQFFGPGTRLTVL.

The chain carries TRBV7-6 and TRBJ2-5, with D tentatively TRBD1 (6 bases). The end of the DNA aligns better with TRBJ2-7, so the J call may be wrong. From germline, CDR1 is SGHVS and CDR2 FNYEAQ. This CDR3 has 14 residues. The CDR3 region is CASSLGVTGDEQYF. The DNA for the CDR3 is TGTGCCAGCAGCTTAGGTGTGACAGGTGACGAGCAGTACTTC.

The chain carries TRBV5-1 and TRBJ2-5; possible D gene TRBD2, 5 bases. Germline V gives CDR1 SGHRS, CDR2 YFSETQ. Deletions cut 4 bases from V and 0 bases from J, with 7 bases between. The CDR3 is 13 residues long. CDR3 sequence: CASSPGYQETQYF. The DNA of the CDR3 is TGCGCCAGCAGCCCGGGGTACCAAGAGACCCAGTACTTC.

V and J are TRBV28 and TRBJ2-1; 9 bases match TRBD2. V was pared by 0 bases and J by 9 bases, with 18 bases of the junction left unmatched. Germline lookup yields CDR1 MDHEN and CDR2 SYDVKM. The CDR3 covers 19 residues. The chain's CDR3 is CASSLWSLGFSGSWGEQFF. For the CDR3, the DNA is TGTGCCAGCAGTTTATGGAGCCTCGGCTTTAGCGGGAGTTGGGGTGAGCAGTTCTTC. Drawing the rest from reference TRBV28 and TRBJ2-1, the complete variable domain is DVKVTQSSRYLVKRTGEKVFLECVQDMDHENMFWYRQDPGLGLRLIYFSYDVKMKEKGDIPEGYSVSREKKERFSLILESASTNQTSMYLCASSLWSLGFSGSWGEQFFGPGTRLTVL.

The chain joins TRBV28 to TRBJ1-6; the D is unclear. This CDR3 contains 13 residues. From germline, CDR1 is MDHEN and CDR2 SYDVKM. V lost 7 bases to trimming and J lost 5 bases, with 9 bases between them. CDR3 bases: TGTGCCAGCAAAGGAGTGAATAATTCACCCCTCCACTTT. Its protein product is CASKGVNNSPLHF.

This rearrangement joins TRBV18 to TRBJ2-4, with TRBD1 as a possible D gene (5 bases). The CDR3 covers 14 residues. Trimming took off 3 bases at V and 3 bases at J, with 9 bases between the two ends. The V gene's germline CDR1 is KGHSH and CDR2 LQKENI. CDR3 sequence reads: CASSPYDSKNIQYF. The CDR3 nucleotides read TGTGCCAGCTCACCTTACGACAGCAAAAACATTCAGTACTTC. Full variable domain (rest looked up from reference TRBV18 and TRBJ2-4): NAGVMQNPRHLVRRRGQEARLRCSPMKGHSHVYWYRQLPEEGLKFMVYLQKENIIDESGMPKERFSAEFPKEGPSILRIQQVVRGDSAAYFCASSPYDSKNIQYFGAGTRLSVL.

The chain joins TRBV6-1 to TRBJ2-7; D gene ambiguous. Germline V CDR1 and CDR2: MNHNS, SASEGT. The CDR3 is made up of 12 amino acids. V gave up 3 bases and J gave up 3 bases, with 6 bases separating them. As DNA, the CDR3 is TGTGCCAGCAGTGAGTCTTTCTACGAGCAGTACTTC. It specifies CASSESFYEQYF.

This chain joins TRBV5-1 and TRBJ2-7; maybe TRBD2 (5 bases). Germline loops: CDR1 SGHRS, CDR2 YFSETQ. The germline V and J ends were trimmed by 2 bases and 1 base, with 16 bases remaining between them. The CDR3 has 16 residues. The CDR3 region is CASSLGSGGFSYEQYF. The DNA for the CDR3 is TGCGCCAGCAGCTTAGGGTCGGGCGGGTTTTCCTACGAGCAGTACTTC.

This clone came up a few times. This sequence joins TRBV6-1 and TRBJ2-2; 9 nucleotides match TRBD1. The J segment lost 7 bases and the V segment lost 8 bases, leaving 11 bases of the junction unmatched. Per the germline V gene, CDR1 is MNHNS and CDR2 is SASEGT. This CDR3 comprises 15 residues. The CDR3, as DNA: TGTGCCAGCTTCCCCCGGACAGGGGAAATCGGGGAGCTGTTTTTT. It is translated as CASFPRTGEIGELFF.